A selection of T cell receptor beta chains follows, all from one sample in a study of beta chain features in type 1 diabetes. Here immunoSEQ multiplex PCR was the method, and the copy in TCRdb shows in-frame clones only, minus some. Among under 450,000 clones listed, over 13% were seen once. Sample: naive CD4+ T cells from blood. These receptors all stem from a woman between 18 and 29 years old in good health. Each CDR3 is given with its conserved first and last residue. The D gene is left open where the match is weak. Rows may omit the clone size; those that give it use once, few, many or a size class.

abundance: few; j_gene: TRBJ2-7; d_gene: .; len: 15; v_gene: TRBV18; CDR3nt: TGTGCCAGCTCCAGGTCCGGGAGCGGGTCCTACGAGCAGTACTTC; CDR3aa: CASSRSGSGSYEQYF
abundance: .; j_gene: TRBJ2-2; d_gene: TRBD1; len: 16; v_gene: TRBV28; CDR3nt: TGTGCCAGCAGTCCCTACGGACAGGGGAACACCGGGGAGCTGTTTTTT; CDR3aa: CASSPYGQGNTGELFF
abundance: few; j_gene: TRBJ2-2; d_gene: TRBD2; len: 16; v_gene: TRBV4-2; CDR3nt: TGTGCCAGCAGCCAAGTAGCGGGAGTAACTACCGGGGAGCTGTTTTTT; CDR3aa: CASSQVAGVTTGELFF
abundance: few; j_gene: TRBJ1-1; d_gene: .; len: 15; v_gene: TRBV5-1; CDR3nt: TGCGCCAGCAGCTCTGCAGTGACAGCGAACACTGAAGCTTTCTTT; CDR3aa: CASSSAVTANTEAFF
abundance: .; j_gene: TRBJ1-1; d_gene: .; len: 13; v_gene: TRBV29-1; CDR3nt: TGCAGCGTTGCGGGACTTAAGAACACTGAAGCTTTCTTT; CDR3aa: CSVAGLKNTEAFF
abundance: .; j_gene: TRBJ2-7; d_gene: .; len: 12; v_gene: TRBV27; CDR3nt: TGTGCCAGCAGTTTAGGAGGTTACGAGCAGTACTTC; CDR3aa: CASSLGGYEQYF
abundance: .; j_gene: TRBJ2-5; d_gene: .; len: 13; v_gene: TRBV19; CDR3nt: TGTGCCACCCCCTCGGGGTCGGAAGAGACCCAGTACTTC; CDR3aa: CATPSGSEETQYF
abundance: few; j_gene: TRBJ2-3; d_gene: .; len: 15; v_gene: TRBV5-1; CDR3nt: TGCGCCAGCAGACTACGACCGGGAAGCACAGATACGCAGTATTTT; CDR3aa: CASRLRPGSTDTQYF
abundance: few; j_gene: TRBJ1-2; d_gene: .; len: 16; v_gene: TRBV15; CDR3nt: TGTGCCACCAGCAGAGAGGCGGTTCGAGTTTTGGTTGGCTACACCTTC; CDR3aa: CATSREAVRVLVGYTF
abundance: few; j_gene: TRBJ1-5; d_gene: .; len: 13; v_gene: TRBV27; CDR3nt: TGTGCCAGCAGTCCTTATAGCAATCAGCCCCAGCATTTT; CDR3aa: CASSPYSNQPQHF
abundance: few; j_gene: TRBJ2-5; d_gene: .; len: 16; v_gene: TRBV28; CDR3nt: TGTGCCAGCAGTTTATACCCGAGGGGCGGGAAAGAGACCCAGTACTTC; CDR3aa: CASSLYPRGGKETQYF
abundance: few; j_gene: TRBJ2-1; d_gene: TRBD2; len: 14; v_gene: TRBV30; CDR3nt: TGTGCCTGGAGTGCAGGACTAGCGGCGAATGAGCAGTTCTTC; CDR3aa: CAWSAGLAANEQFF
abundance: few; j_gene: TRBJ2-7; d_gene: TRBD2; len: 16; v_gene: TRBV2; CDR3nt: TGTGCCAGCAGTAAAGGACTAGCGGGAAACTCCTACGAGCAGTACTTC; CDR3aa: CASSKGLAGNSYEQYF
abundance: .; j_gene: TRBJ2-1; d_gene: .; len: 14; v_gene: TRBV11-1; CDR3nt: TGTGCCAGCAGCCCCCGGGTTCGCTACAATGAGCAGTTCTTC; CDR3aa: CASSPRVRYNEQFF
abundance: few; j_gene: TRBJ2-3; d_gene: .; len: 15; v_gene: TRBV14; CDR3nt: TGTGCCAGCAGCCGTAACTTGCCGAGCACAGATACGCAGTATTTT; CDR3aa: CASSRNLPSTDTQYF
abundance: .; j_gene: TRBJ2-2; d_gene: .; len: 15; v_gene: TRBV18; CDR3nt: TGTGCCAGCTCACCAGACAAGCTCGACACCGGGGAGCTGTTTTTT; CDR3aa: CASSPDKLDTGELFF
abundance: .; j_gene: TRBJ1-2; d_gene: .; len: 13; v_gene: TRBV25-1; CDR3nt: TGTGCCAGCAGTGAATATATTCTAGATGGCTACACCTTC; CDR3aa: CASSEYILDGYTF
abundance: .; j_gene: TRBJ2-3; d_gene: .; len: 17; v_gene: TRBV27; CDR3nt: TGTGCCAGCAGTTTGAGCGCGGGCCCCTTACCCACAGATACGCAGTATTTT; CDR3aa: CASSLSAGPLPTDTQYF